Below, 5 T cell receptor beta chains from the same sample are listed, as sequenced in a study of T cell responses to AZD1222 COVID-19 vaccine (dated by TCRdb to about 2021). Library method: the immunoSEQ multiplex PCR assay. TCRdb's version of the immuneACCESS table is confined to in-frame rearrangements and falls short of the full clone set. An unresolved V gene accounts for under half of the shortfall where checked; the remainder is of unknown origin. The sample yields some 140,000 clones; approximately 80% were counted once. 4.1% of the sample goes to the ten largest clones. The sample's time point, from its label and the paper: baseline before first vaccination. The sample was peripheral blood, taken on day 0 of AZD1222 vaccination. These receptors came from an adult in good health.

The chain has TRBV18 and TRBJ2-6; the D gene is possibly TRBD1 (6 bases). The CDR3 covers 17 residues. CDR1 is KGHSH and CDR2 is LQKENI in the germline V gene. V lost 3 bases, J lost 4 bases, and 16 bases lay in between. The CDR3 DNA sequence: TGTGCCAGCTCACCCCTCGCCTGGGGGCTCGGGGCCAACGTCCTGACTTTC. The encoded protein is CASSPLAWGLGANVLTF. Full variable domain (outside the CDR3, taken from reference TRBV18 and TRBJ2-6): NAGVMQNPRHLVRRRGQEARLRCSPMKGHSHVYWYRQLPEEGLKFMVYLQKENIIDESGMPKERFSAEFPKEGPSILRIQQVVRGDSAAYFCASSPLAWGLGANVLTFGAGSRLTVL.

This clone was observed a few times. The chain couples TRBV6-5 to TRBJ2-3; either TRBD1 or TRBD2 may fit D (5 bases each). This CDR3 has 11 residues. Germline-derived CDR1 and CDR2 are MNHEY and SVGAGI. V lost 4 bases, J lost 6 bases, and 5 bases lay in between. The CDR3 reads CASSWGDTQYF. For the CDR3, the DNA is TGTGCCAGCAGTTGGGGGGATACGCAGTATTTT.

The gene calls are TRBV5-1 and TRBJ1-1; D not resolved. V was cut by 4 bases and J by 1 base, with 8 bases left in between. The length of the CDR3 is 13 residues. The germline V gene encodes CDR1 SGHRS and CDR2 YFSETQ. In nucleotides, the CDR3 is TGCGCCAGCAGCGACGGCCCGAACACTGAAGCTTTCTTT. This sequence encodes CASSDGPNTEAFF.

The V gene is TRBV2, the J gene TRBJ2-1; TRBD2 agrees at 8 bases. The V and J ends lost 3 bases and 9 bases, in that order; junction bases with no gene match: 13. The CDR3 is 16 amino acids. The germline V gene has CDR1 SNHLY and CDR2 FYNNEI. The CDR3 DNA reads TGTGCCAGCAGTGAGTTCCGCGGGGGGCCATCACTTGAGCAGTTCTTC. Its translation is CASSEFRGGPSLEQFF.

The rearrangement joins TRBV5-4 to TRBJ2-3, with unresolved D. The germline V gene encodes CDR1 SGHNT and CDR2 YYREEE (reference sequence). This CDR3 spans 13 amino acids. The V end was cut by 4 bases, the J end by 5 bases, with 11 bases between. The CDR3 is CASSRDIGDTQYF. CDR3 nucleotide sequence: TGTGCCAGCAGCAGGGATATCGGAGATACGCAGTATTTT.